Listed below are T cell receptor beta chains from one sample, sequenced in a study of OX40 agonist ivuxolimab in advanced cancers. This table comes from immunoSEQ multiplex PCR, and its TCRdb copy is limited to in-frame clones, with some not included. Of 70,000 to 95,000 clones listed, approximately 88% are singletons. The starting material was CD4+ or CD8+ T cells sorted from blood, obtained in a trial of the OX40 agonist ivuxolimab. Receptor source: an adult with an advanced solid tumor such as melanoma, head and neck, liver or kidney cancer. Both conserved end residues are trimmed from each CDR3. The D gene is left open where the match is weak. Size tells how often a clone was seen (once, few, many) or the class of an expanded clone, and some rows leave it out.

D gene: NA; J gene: TRBJ2-7; V gene: TRBV19; clone size: NA; CDR3 protein: ASKDLSSYEQY
D gene: TRBD2; J gene: TRBJ2-3; V gene: TRBV18; clone size: NA; CDR3 protein: ASSPPGTSGDSTDTQY
D gene: TRBD2; J gene: TRBJ2-3; V gene: TRBV27; clone size: NA; CDR3 protein: ASSLAGGSTDTQY
D gene: NA; J gene: TRBJ1-2; V gene: TRBV27; clone size: NA; CDR3 protein: ASSAAGVYGYT
D gene: TRBD2; J gene: TRBJ2-3; V gene: TRBV12-5; clone size: NA; CDR3 protein: ASGLVGTSPPDTQY
D gene: NA; J gene: TRBJ2-1; V gene: TRBV21-1; clone size: NA; CDR3 protein: ASSKIEGDEQF
D gene: NA; J gene: TRBJ2-7; V gene: TRBV29-1; clone size: few; CDR3 protein: SVEGVGTYEQY
D gene: NA; J gene: TRBJ1-1; V gene: TRBV10-3; clone size: NA; CDR3 protein: AISPSRESATEAF
D gene: TRBD1; J gene: TRBJ1-2; V gene: TRBV6-5; clone size: NA; CDR3 protein: ASRTYRGHGYT
D gene: NA; J gene: TRBJ2-1; V gene: TRBV5-3; clone size: NA; CDR3 protein: ARSFTLGTSYNEQF
D gene: NA; J gene: TRBJ1-4; V gene: TRBV6-5; clone size: NA; CDR3 protein: ASRPTFLTYEKLF
D gene: NA; J gene: TRBJ2-7; V gene: TRBV10-3; clone size: NA; CDR3 protein: GVEGESYEQY
D gene: TRBD1; J gene: TRBJ1-1; V gene: TRBV7-9; clone size: NA; CDR3 protein: ASSQGTDSAF
D gene: NA; J gene: TRBJ1-2; V gene: TRBV6-6; clone size: NA; CDR3 protein: ASSYLDGNYGYT
D gene: TRBD2; J gene: TRBJ2-1; V gene: TRBV11-3; clone size: NA; CDR3 protein: ASSLRGGSYEQF
D gene: NA; J gene: TRBJ1-1; V gene: TRBV9; clone size: many; CDR3 protein: ASSVGGIGTEAF
D gene: NA; J gene: TRBJ1-1; V gene: TRBV5-8; clone size: NA; CDR3 protein: ASSLAPYTEAF
D gene: NA; J gene: TRBJ1-2; V gene: TRBV7-8; clone size: NA; CDR3 protein: ASSPNDHYT
D gene: NA; J gene: TRBJ1-5; V gene: TRBV7-3; clone size: NA; CDR3 protein: ASSLGQDQPQH
D gene: NA; J gene: TRBJ1-2; V gene: TRBV29-1; clone size: NA; CDR3 protein: SVDLGGDYT
D gene: NA; J gene: TRBJ2-2; V gene: TRBV11-2; clone size: NA; CDR3 protein: ASSLRAINTGELF
D gene: TRBD1; J gene: TRBJ2-7; V gene: TRBV27; clone size: NA; CDR3 protein: ASSLSSGGSYEQY
D gene: TRBD2; J gene: TRBJ2-2; V gene: TRBV19; clone size: NA; CDR3 protein: ASAGTSGRGPGTGELF
D gene: NA; J gene: TRBJ1-3; V gene: TRBV19; clone size: once; CDR3 protein: ASSDSSGNTIY
D gene: NA; J gene: TRBJ2-2; V gene: TRBV28; clone size: once; CDR3 protein: ASSAGELF
D gene: TRBD2; J gene: TRBJ2-3; V gene: TRBV30; clone size: NA; CDR3 protein: AWRLLAGEGDTQY
D gene: TRBD1; J gene: TRBJ2-1; V gene: TRBV19; clone size: NA; CDR3 protein: ASSIPDRSSYNEQF
D gene: NA; J gene: NA; V gene: TRBV6-1; clone size: NA; CDR3 protein: ASSEGDSSYEQY
D gene: NA; J gene: TRBJ2-7; V gene: TRBV11-3; clone size: NA; CDR3 protein: ASSFVGSGKESSYEQY
D gene: NA; J gene: TRBJ1-2; V gene: TRBV4-1; clone size: NA; CDR3 protein: ASSHLSGGFGYGYT
D gene: NA; J gene: TRBJ1-2; V gene: TRBV29-1; clone size: NA; CDR3 protein: SVEGNYGYT
D gene: NA; J gene: TRBJ2-7; V gene: TRBV27; clone size: NA; CDR3 protein: ASSTYRELFGEQY
D gene: NA; J gene: TRBJ2-7; V gene: TRBV7-9; clone size: NA; CDR3 protein: ASSLGNEQY
D gene: NA; J gene: TRBJ1-5; V gene: TRBV14; clone size: NA; CDR3 protein: ASSQESGEFNQPQH
D gene: NA; J gene: TRBJ1-6; V gene: TRBV2; clone size: NA; CDR3 protein: ASSGEALGSSPLH
D gene: NA; J gene: TRBJ1-3; V gene: TRBV21-1; clone size: NA; CDR3 protein: ASRYKGILFSSGNTIY
D gene: NA; J gene: TRBJ1-1; V gene: TRBV20-1; clone size: NA; CDR3 protein: SAGTNTEAF
D gene: NA; J gene: TRBJ1-2; V gene: TRBV30; clone size: NA; CDR3 protein: AWSSGIGHT
D gene: NA; J gene: TRBJ1-1; V gene: TRBV28; clone size: NA; CDR3 protein: ASSFYRVNTEAF
D gene: NA; J gene: TRBJ2-5; V gene: TRBV27; clone size: NA; CDR3 protein: ASSSRGSSAETQY
D gene: TRBD2; J gene: TRBJ2-5; V gene: TRBV7-9; clone size: once; CDR3 protein: ASSRLWTSGEETQY
D gene: TRBD2; J gene: TRBJ2-2; V gene: TRBV5-1; clone size: NA; CDR3 protein: ASGGTSGFTGELF
D gene: NA; J gene: TRBJ2-1; V gene: TRBV5-1; clone size: NA; CDR3 protein: ASSLGLRQDSNEQF
D gene: NA; J gene: TRBJ2-1; V gene: TRBV6-5; clone size: once; CDR3 protein: ASCLRESYNEQF
D gene: NA; J gene: TRBJ2-7; V gene: TRBV9; clone size: NA; CDR3 protein: ASSAGDFGVYEQY
D gene: TRBD1; J gene: TRBJ2-6; V gene: TRBV13; clone size: NA; CDR3 protein: ASSPLGQGIGAAGANVLT